The 3 T cell receptor beta chains below all came from one sample that was sequenced in a study of blood T cell repertoires in COVID-19. TCRdb's copy holds only in-frame clones and misses some; the assay was immunoSEQ multiplex PCR. The sample carries roughly 380,000 clones, roughly 90% recorded once. The sample was PBMCs or T cells enriched from blood (not recorded which). The receptor set was obtained from a woman under 40 who had been exposed to COVID-19.

V and J are TRBV3-1 (or the pseudogene TRBV3-2) and TRBJ2-7, with 9 bases that match TRBD2. This CDR3 region has 15 residues. V was clipped by 2 bases and J by 2 bases; unmatched bases: 4. Per germline, CDR1 LGHDT and CDR2 YNNKEL (reference sequence). The CDR3 coding sequence is TGTGCCAGCAGCCAAACTAGCGGGCGTACCTACGAGCAGTACTTC. Amino acids: CASSQTSGRTYEQYF.

This chain links TRBV19 with TRBJ2-7; 9 nucleotides line up with TRBD1. Germline V gene sequence: CDR1 LNHDA, CDR2 SQIVND (reference sequence). V shed 2 bases, J shed 3 bases, and the junction held 5 bases outside the gene matches. The CDR3 contains 15 residues. The CDR3 reads CASSINWDRDYEQYF. The CDR3 region has the DNA TGTGCCAGTAGTATAAATTGGGACAGGGACTACGAGCAGTACTTC.

The chain carries TRBV5-5 and TRBJ2-7, with no clear D. CDR1 and CDR2 (germline): SGHKS, YYEKEE (reference sequence). V lost 0 bases and J lost 0, with 10 bases in between. The CDR3 is 15 amino acids. DNA for the CDR3: TGTGCCAGCAGCTTGGCGCGCGGCGCCTCCTACGAGCAGTACTTC. This translates into CASSLARGASYEQYF.